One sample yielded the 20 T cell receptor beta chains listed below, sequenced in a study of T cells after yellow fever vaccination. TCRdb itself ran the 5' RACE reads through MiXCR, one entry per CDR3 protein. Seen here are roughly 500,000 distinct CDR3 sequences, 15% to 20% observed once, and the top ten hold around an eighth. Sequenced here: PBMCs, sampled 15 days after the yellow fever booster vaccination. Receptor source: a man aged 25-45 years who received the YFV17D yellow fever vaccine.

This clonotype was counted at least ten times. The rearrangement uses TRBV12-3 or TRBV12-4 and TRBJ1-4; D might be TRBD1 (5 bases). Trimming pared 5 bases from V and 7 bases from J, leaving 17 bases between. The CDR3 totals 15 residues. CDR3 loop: CASSHRSGVSEKLFF. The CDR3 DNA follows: TGTGCCAGCAGTCACAGGAGTGGAGTTTCTGAAAAACTGTTTTTT.

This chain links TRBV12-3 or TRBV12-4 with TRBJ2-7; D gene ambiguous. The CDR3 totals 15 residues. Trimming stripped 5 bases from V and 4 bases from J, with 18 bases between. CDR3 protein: CASSLTRASPYEQYF. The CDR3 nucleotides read TGTGCCAGCAGTCTGACAAGGGCCTCCCCTTACGAGCAGTACTTC.

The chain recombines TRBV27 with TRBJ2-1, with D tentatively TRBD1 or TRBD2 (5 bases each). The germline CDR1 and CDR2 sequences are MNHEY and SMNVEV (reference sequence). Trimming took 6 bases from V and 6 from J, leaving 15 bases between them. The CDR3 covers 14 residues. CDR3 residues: CASRHRDGSNEQFF. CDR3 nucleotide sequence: TGTGCCAGCAGACACCGGGACGGAAGCAATGAGCAGTTCTTC.

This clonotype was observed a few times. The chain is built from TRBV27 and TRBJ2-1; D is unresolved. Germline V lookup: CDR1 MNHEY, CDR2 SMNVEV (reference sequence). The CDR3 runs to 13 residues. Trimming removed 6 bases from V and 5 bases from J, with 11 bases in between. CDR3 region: CASSHLVDNEQFF. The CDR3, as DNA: TGTGCCAGCAGCCACTTAGTGGACAATGAGCAGTTCTTC.

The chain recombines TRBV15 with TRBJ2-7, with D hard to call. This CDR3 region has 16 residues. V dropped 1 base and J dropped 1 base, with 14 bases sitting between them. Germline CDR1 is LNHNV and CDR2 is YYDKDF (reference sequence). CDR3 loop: CATSRAGMVGSYEQYF. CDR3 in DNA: TGTGCCACCAGCAGAGCTGGGATGGTGGGGTCCTACGAGCAGTACTTC.

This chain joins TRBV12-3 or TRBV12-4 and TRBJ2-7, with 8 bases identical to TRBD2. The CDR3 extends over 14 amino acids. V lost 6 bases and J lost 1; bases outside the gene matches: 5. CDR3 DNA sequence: TGTGCCAGCAGAGCCGGGACTAGATCCTACGAGCAGTACTTC. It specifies CASRAGTRSYEQYF.

In DNA form, the CDR3 reads TGTGCCAGCAGCTACAGAGCTGGTGGGGCCAACGTCCTGACTTTC. The encoded protein is CASSYRAGGANVLTF. The chain recombines TRBV27 with TRBJ2-6; D ambiguous. Trimming took 6 bases from V and 3 from J, leaving 12 bases between them. Germline V gene data show CDR1 as MNHEY and CDR2 as SMNVEV (reference sequence). This CDR3 comprises 15 residues.

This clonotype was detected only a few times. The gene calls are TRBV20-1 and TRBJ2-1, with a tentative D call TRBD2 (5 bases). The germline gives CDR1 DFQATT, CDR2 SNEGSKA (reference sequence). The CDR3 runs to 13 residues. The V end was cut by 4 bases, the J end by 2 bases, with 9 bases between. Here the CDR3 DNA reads TGCAGTGCTACGGACTCCCCCTACAATGAGCAGTTCTTC. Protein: CSATDSPYNEQFF.

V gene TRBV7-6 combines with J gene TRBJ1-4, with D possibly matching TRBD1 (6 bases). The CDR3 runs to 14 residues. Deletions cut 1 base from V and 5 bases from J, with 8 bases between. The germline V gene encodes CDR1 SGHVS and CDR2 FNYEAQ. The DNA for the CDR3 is TGTGCCAGCAGCTTAGTCGGACAGAATGAAAAACTGTTTTTT. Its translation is CASSLVGQNEKLFF.

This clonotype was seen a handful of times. CDR3 amino acids: CSVEEDTGELFF. The CDR3 DNA reads TGCAGCGTTGAGGAAGACACCGGGGAGCTGTTTTTT. The V gene is TRBV29-1, the J gene TRBJ2-2; D gene uncertain. The CDR3 is 12 amino acids. With 3 bases removed from V and 3 bases from J, the gap between germline ends came to 5 bases. Germline V gene sequence: CDR1 SQVTM, CDR2 ANQGSEA.

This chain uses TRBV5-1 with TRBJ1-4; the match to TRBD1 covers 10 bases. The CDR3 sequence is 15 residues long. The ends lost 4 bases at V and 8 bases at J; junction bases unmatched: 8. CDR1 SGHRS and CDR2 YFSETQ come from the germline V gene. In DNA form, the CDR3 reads TGCGCCAGCAGCCCAGGACAGGGGGTTGGCGAAAAACTGTTTTTT. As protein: CASSPGQGVGEKLFF.

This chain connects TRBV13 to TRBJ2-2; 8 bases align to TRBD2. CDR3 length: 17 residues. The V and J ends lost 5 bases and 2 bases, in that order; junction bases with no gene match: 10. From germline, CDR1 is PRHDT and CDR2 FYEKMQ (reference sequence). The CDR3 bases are TGTGCCAGCAGCCCGGTCCGAGCGGGAGACAACACCGGGGAGCTGTTTTTT. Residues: CASSPVRAGDNTGELFF.

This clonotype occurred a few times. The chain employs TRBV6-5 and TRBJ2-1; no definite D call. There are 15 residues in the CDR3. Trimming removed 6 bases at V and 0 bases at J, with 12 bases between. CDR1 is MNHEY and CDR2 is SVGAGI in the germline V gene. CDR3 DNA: TGTGCCAGCAGGAGACACCACTCCTCCTACAATGAGCAGTTCTTC. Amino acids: CASRRHHSSYNEQFF.

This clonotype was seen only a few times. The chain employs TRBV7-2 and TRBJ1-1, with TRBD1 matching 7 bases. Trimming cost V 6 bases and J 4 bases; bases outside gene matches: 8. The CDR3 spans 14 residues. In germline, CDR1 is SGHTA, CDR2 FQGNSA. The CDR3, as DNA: TGTGCCAGCAGGGGCCAGGGGGGGGGCACTGAAGCTTTCTTT. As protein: CASRGQGGGTEAFF.

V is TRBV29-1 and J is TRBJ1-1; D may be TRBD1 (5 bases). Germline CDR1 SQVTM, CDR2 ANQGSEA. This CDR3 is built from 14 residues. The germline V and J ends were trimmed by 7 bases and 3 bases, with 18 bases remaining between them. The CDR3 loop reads CSAVGGSWDTEAFF. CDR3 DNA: TGCAGCGCGGTTGGGGGATCTTGGGACACTGAAGCTTTCTTT.

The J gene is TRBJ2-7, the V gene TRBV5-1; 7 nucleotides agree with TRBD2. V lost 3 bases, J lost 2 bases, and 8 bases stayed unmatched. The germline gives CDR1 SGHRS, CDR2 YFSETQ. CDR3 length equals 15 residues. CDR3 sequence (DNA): TGCGCCAGCAGCTCCTCTAGCGGAACCCCCTACGAGCAGTACTTC. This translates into CASSSSSGTPYEQYF.

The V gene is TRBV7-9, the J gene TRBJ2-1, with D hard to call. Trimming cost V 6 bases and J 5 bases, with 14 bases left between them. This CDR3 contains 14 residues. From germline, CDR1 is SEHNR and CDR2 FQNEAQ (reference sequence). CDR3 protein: CASRPIGSHNEQFF. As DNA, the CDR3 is TGTGCCAGCAGACCAATCGGTTCCCACAATGAGCAGTTCTTC.

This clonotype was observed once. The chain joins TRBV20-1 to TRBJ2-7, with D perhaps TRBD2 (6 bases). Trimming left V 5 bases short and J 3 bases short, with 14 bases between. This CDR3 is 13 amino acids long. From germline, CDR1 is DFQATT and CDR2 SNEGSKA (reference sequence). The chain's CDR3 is CSAYAGTGYEQYF. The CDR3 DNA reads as TGCAGTGCTTATGCCGGGACTGGCTACGAGCAGTACTTC.

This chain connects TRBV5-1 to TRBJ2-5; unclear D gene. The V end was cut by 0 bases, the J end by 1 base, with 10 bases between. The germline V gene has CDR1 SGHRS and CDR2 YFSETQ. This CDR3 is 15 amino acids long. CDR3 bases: TGCGCCAGCAGCTTGGATGGGCGCAGCCAAGAGACCCAGTACTTC. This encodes CASSLDGRSQETQYF.

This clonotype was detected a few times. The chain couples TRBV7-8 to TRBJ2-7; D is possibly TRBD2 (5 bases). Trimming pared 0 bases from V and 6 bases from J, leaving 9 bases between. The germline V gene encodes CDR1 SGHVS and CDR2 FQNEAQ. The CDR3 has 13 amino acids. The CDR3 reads CASSLARGIEQYF. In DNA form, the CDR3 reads TGTGCCAGCAGCTTAGCTCGGGGAATCGAGCAGTACTTC.